This passage covers 11 T cell receptor beta chains from one sample sequenced in a study of CD8+CD57+ T cells in acquired aplastic anemia. Template material for TCR beta VDJ and CDR3 profiling consisted of genomic DNA. One entry per CDR3 protein, called by TCRdb with MiXCR from the reads. Seen here are fewer than 250,000 distinct CDR3 sequences, roughly half observed once, and the top ten hold roughly 15%. Sequenced: sorted CD4+, CD8+, or CD8+CD57+ T cells (not recorded which) from PBMCs. The receptors shown here come from a human donor in good health, serving as a control.

V is TRBV7-2 and J is TRBJ2-5; D unclear. The CDR3 has 15 amino acids. The germline CDR1 and CDR2 sequences are SGHTA and FQGNSA. V was shortened by 2 bases and J by 5 bases, with 15 bases between the two germline ends. The CDR3 loop reads CASSLYGGLLETQYF. CDR3 in DNA: TGTGCCAGCAGCTTATATGGTGGGCTTTTGGAGACCCAGTACTTC.

This clonotype was seen a few times. The rearrangement uses TRBV2 and TRBJ2-7, with 7 positions matching TRBD2. Germline values: CDR1 SNHLY, CDR2 FYNNEI. With 6 bases clipped from V and 2 bases from J, the junction kept 7 bases outside the gene matches. The CDR3 extends over 14 amino acids. CDR3: CASRLPGTTYEQYF. The CDR3 DNA is TGTGCCAGCAGGCTACCCGGGACTACCTACGAGCAGTACTTC.

This clonotype appeared many times. The genes are TRBV9 and TRBJ2-5; 8 bases are a match to TRBD2. There are 17 residues in the CDR3. V was clipped by 0 bases and J by 7 bases; unmatched bases: 14. The germline V gene encodes CDR1 SGDLS and CDR2 YYNGEE. This chain's CDR3 is CASSVAGGEVGHGTQYF. In DNA form, the CDR3 reads TGTGCCAGCAGCGTAGCGGGGGGGGAGGTCGGTCACGGGACCCAGTACTTC.

Ten or more counts support this clonotype. V and J are TRBV12-3 or TRBV12-4 and TRBJ1-2, with a possible D match to TRBD1 (6 bases). This CDR3 contains 13 residues. Between the trimmed V and J ends, which lost 5 bases and 7 bases, there was a span of 14 bases. In DNA form, the CDR3 reads TGTGCCAGCAGTCTCAGGGGTAGTAGTGGCTACACCTTC. Protein: CASSLRGSSGYTF.

This clonotype occurred many times. The chain links TRBV7-9 to TRBJ2-7; 9 nucleotides line up with TRBD2. Per germline, CDR1 SEHNR and CDR2 FQNEAQ (reference sequence). The CDR3 is made up of 14 amino acids. V shed 4 bases and J 4 bases; nucleotides not matched to a gene: 5. The CDR3 DNA reads as TGTGCCAGCAGCTCGCTAGCGGGGCTTTACGAGCAGTACTTC. This translates into CASSSLAGLYEQYF.

The chain combines TRBV7-8 with TRBJ2-5; D gene unclear. Germline V gene lookup returns CDR1 SGHVS and CDR2 FQNEAQ. V lost 6 bases to trimming and J lost 2 bases, with 16 bases between them. CDR3 length: 15 residues. The CDR3 DNA sequence: TGTGCCAGCAGTTTACGGACCTCAGCACAAGAGACCCAGTACTTC. It translates to CASSLRTSAQETQYF.

CDR3 DNA: TGTGCCAGCAGCTCCCTGACAGGGGCACTACAGCCCCAGCATTTT. It codes for CASSSLTGALQPQHF. The chain is built from TRBV5-8 and TRBJ1-5, with TRBD1 matching over 8 bases. CDR1 SGHTS and CDR2 YDEGEE come from the germline V gene. This CDR3 comprises 15 residues. J was trimmed by 7 bases and V by 3 bases; bases with no gene match: 9.

This clonotype was seen repeatedly, ten times or more. This sequence joins TRBV6-6 and TRBJ1-1; 7 bases line up with TRBD1. Germline V lookup: CDR1 MNHNY, CDR2 SVGAGI (reference sequence). The J segment lost 3 bases and the V segment lost 2 bases, leaving 3 bases of the junction unmatched. This CDR3 is built from 14 residues. The CDR3 region has the DNA TGTGCCAGCAGTTACCCCACAGGGGACACTGAAGCTTTCTTT. The encoded protein is CASSYPTGDTEAFF.

Ten or more counts support this clonotype. The chain combines TRBV2 with TRBJ2-3; the D is unclear. The CDR3 loop spans 11 amino acids. V was shortened by 1 base and J by 7 bases, with 3 bases between the two germline ends. Germline values: CDR1 SNHLY, CDR2 FYNNEI. The CDR3 protein is CASSEGNTQYF. The CDR3 DNA is TGTGCCAGCAGTGAAGGAAATACGCAGTATTTT.

This sequence joins TRBV2 and TRBJ1-1; D ambiguous. The germline gives CDR1 SNHLY, CDR2 FYNNEI. The V end lost 7 bases, the J end lost 1 base, and 4 bases lay between the germline ends. The CDR3 length is 11 residues. As DNA, the CDR3 is TGTGCCAGCAAGTGGAACACTGAAGCTTTCTTT. It is translated as CASKWNTEAFF.

On this clonotype itself: Likely a read error: the CDR3 ends without its conserved phenylalanine or tryptophan. Because the CDR3's place on the DNA is in doubt, the DNA is left out and the CDR3 is given as listed by TCRdb. V and J are TRBV7-6 and TRBJ2-5; TRBD1 was called by the table and not checked on the DNA. Germline CDR1 and CDR2: SGHVS and FNYEAQ. The CDR3 comprises 8 residues, both ends counted. The CDR3 region is CASSLPGQ.